A selection of T cell receptor beta chains follows, all from one sample in a study of CD8 T cells in Susac syndrome. Using its own MiXCR run on the immunoSEQ multiplex PCR reads, TCRdb lists one record per CDR3 protein. The sample has 45,000 to 60,000 distinct CDR3 sequences, 90% to 95% seen once. The specimen sequenced was CD8+ T cells from PBMCs. These receptors were collected from a human donor in good health. Each CDR3 is given with its conserved first and last residue. D genes are given only for firm matches. The listing skips clone size in some rows; elsewhere it reads once, few, many or a size class.

>TRBD2|TRBJ2-7|once|TRBV11-2
CASSPAGANEQYF
TGTGCCAGCAGCCCAGCGGGAGCTAACGAGCAGTACTTC
>NA|TRBJ1-1|NA|TRBV23-1
CASSQGARIYTEAFF
TGCGCCAGCAGTCAAGGGGCGCGGATTTACACTGAAGCTTTCTTT
>NA|TRBJ1-1|NA|TRBV13
CASSLSMNTEAFF
TGTGCCAGCAGCTTAAGTATGAACACTGAAGCTTTCTTT
>NA|TRBJ1-4|NA|TRBV12-3/TRBV12-4
CASRPNTGAEKLFF
TGTGCCAGCAGACCGAACACTGGGGCTGAAAAACTGTTTTTT
>TRBD2|TRBJ2-7|once|TRBV12-3/TRBV12-4
CASSPGTSGRGFSYEQYF
TGTGCCAGCAGTCCGGGGACTAGCGGGAGAGGTTTCTCCTACGAGCAGTACTTC
>NA|TRBJ1-5|NA|TRBV20-1
CSARVRGDNSNQPQHF
TGCAGTGCTAGAGTCCGAGGAGACAATAGCAATCAGCCCCAGCATTTT
>NA|TRBJ2-7|NA|TRBV11-2
CARRPSPYEQYF
TGTGCCAGACGCCCCTCCCCCTACGAGCAGTACTTC
>NA|TRBJ2-1|NA|TRBV9
CASSVASRGPPQFF
TGTGCCAGCAGCGTAGCTAGTCGAGGACCACCGCAGTTCTTC
>NA|TRBJ1-2|NA|TRBV7-9
CASTELVGGYTF
TGTGCCAGCACCGAACTAGTGGGCGGCTACACCTTC
>TRBD2|TRBJ2-1|NA|TRBV6-1
CASSVKRGGNFDEQFF
TGTGCCAGCAGTGTCAAGCGGGGAGGGAATTTCGATGAGCAGTTCTTC
>NA|TRBJ2-3|NA|TRBV4-3
CASSQDIASSLGDTQYF
TGCGCCAGCAGCCAAGATATAGCTAGCAGCTTAGGGGATACGCAGTATTTT
>TRBD2|TRBJ2-5|NA|TRBV30
CAWTMGLAGGQVRETQYF
TGTGCCTGGACTATGGGCCTAGCGGGAGGGCAGGTCAGAGAGACCCAGTACTTC
>NA|TRBJ1-2|NA|TRBV27
CASGGRLELNYGYTF
TGTGCCAGCGGGGGACGGCTAGAGCTCAACTATGGCTACACCTTC
>TRBD1|TRBJ1-1|NA|TRBV9
CASSILRGRGNTEAFF
TGTGCCAGCAGCATCCTTAGGGGGCGGGGGAACACTGAAGCTTTCTTT
>TRBD1|TRBJ1-2|NA|TRBV14
CASRPTGTGPYGYTF
TGTGCCAGCAGACCTACCGGGACAGGGCCCTATGGCTACACCTTC
>NA|TRBJ1-1|NA|TRBV7-2
CASSPSGSGTEAFF
TGTGCCAGCAGCCCTTCAGGGTCCGGAACTGAAGCTTTCTTT
>NA|TRBJ2-2|once|TRBV5-1
CASSQEGRTTGELFF
TGCGCCAGCAGCCAGGAGGGGAGAACAACCGGGGAGCTGTTTTTT
>NA|TRBJ2-7|NA|TRBV20-1
CSARETESSYEQYF
TGCAGTGCTAGAGAGACAGAAAGCTCCTACGAGCAGTACTTC
>TRBD2|TRBJ2-7|once|TRBV15
CATSPPGILAGADEQYF
TGTGCCACCAGCCCTCCTGGAATACTAGCGGGAGCGGACGAGCAGTACTTC
>TRBD2|TRBJ2-3|NA|TRBV20-1
CSATGLAGPELVWTDTQYF
TGCAGTGCTACCGGACTAGCGGGACCAGAATTGGTGTGGACAGATACGCAGTATTTT
>NA|TRBJ2-1|NA|TRBV4-1
CASSQEWAGSNEQFF
TGCGCCAGCAGCCAAGAGTGGGCAGGGAGCAATGAGCAGTTCTTC
>TRBD2|TRBJ2-1|NA|TRBV6-5
CATSGLAPNEQFF
TGTGCCACCAGTGGACTAGCCCCCAATGAGCAGTTCTTC
>NA|TRBJ2-5|NA|TRBV7-9
CASSPAVRTFQETQYF
TGTGCCAGCAGTCCCGCGGTGCGGACATTCCAAGAGACCCAGTACTTC
>TRBD2|TRBJ2-1|NA|TRBV6-2/TRBV6-3
CASSYSLGGRPPRGEQFF
TGTGCCAGCAGTTACTCTCTCGGCGGGAGGCCCCCCCGCGGTGAGCAGTTCTTC
>NA|TRBJ2-2|NA|TRBV29-1
CSVLVAGELFF
TGCAGCGTCTTAGTCGCCGGGGAGCTGTTTTTT
>NA|TRBJ1-1|NA|TRBV5-6
CASSLISAEAFF
TGTGCCAGCAGCTTGATTTCTGCTGAAGCTTTCTTT
>TRBD2|TRBJ2-7|once|TRBV7-9
CASSSSGRVYEQYF
TGTGCCAGCAGCTCTAGCGGGAGGGTTTACGAGCAGTACTTC
>TRBD1|TRBJ1-1|NA|TRBV27
CASSSWTGGMNTEAFF
TGTGCCAGCAGTTCTTGGACAGGGGGCATGAACACTGAAGCTTTCTTT
>TRBD2|TRBJ2-1|NA|TRBV12-3/TRBV12-4
CASSLGGSPYNEQFF
TGTGCCAGCAGTTTGGGCGGGAGCCCCTACAATGAGCAGTTCTTC
>TRBD2|TRBJ2-1|once|TRBV28
CASSSPPVLADTPSYNEQFF
TGTGCCAGCAGTTCACCACCCGTGCTAGCGGACACGCCCTCCTACAATGAGCAGTTCTTC
>NA|TRBJ2-2|NA|TRBV9
CASSEVNTGELFF
TGTGCCAGCAGCGAAGTGAACACCGGGGAGCTGTTTTTT
>NA|TRBJ1-3|NA|TRBV7-9
CASREGRSGNTIYF
TGTGCCAGCAGAGAGGGGCGGTCTGGAAACACCATATATTTT
>NA|TRBJ1-1|NA|TRBV2
CASSRPQMNTEAFF
TGTGCCAGCAGTCGGCCCCAGATGAACACTGAAGCTTTCTTT
>TRBD1|TRBJ2-1|NA|TRBV27
CASNGQGRNNEQFF
TGTGCCAGCAACGGACAGGGGCGAAACAATGAGCAGTTCTTC
>TRBD2|TRBJ2-7|NA|TRBV10-2
CASSDPFPGLGFEQYF
TGCGCCAGCAGTGACCCTTTCCCGGGACTAGGGTTCGAGCAGTACTTC
>NA|TRBJ2-7|NA|TRBV6-2/TRBV6-3
CASSYVAGKSYEQYF
TGTGCCAGCAGTTACGTGGCAGGGAAGTCCTACGAGCAGTACTTC
>NA|TRBJ2-3|NA|TRBV3-1
CASSPDSADTQYF
TGTGCCAGCAGCCCGGACAGTGCAGATACGCAGTATTTT
>NA|TRBJ2-1|NA|TRBV30
CAWSLTWEDEQFF
TGTGCCTGGAGTTTGACCTGGGAGGATGAGCAGTTCTTC
>NA|TRBJ2-7|NA|TRBV3-1
CASSEVIRSEQYF
TGTGCCAGCAGCGAGGTCATAAGGAGCGAGCAGTACTTC
>TRBD2|TRBJ2-7|NA|TRBV5-4
CASSFSGRASSYEQYF
TGTGCCAGCAGCTTTAGCGGGAGGGCCAGCTCCTACGAGCAGTACTTC
>NA|TRBJ1-2|NA|TRBV6-1
CASSDDREFGYTF
TGTGCCAGCAGTGACGACCGGGAGTTTGGCTACACCTTC
>NA|TRBJ1-2|NA|TRBV7-2
CASTNSVYGYTF
TGTGCCAGCACCAACTCCGTCTATGGCTACACCTTC
>TRBD1|TRBJ2-7|NA|TRBV7-9
CASSPPDRVYEQYF
TGTGCCAGCAGCCCGCCGGACAGGGTCTACGAGCAGTACTTC
>TRBD1|TRBJ2-4|NA|TRBV14
CASSQGQPLAKNIQYF
TGTGCCAGCAGCCAGGGACAGCCCCTAGCCAAAAACATTCAGTACTTC
>NA|TRBJ2-5|NA|TRBV7-9
CASSRIGLQETQYF
TGTGCCAGCAGCCGAATTGGCCTCCAAGAGACCCAGTACTTC
>NA|TRBJ2-3|NA|TRBV28
CASSLTANTDTQYF
TGTGCCAGCAGTTTAACGGCCAACACAGATACGCAGTATTTT
>TRBD1|TRBJ2-2|NA|TRBV9
CASSIRDRGHRTGELFF
TGTGCCAGCAGCATCCGGGACAGGGGGCATAGGACCGGGGAGCTGTTTTTT
>TRBD1|TRBJ1-2|NA|TRBV7-9
CASSSGTGEEGYTF
TGTGCCAGCAGCTCCGGGACAGGGGAGGAAGGCTACACCTTC
>NA|TRBJ1-3|NA|TRBV6-6
CASRQDSGNTIYF
TGTGCCAGCAGGCAGGACTCTGGAAACACCATATATTTT
>NA|TRBJ2-7|once|TRBV4-1
CASSQGWSSYEQYF
TGCGCCAGCAGCCAAGGGTGGTCCTCCTACGAGCAGTACTTC
>TRBD1|TRBJ1-1|NA|TRBV12-3/TRBV12-4
CASSFGQGALAFF
TGTGCCAGCAGTTTCGGCCAGGGGGCCCTAGCTTTCTTT
>NA|TRBJ2-7|NA|TRBV28
CASSLGESYEQYF
TGTGCCAGCAGTTTAGGGGAATCGTACGAGCAGTACTTC
>TRBD1|TRBJ2-7|NA|TRBV27
CASSLGQEYEQYF
TGTGCCAGCAGTTTGGGACAGGAATACGAGCAGTACTTC
>TRBD1|TRBJ2-2|NA|TRBV7-9
CASSRFTGQGTNTGELFF
TGTGCCAGCAGTCGCTTTACGGGACAGGGGACTAACACCGGGGAGCTGTTTTTT
>NA|TRBJ2-7|NA|TRBV7-9
CASSSGYSYEQYF
TGTGCCAGCAGCTCCGGATACTCCTACGAGCAGTACTTC
>TRBD2|TRBJ2-7|NA|TRBV29-1
CSVGTSGRHALGEQYF
TGCAGCGTTGGGACTAGCGGGAGGCACGCACTAGGCGAGCAGTACTTC
>NA|TRBJ1-5|NA|TRBV19
CASSGWEYYSNQPQHF
TGTGCCAGTAGTGGGTGGGAGTACTATAGCAATCAGCCCCAGCATTTT
>TRBD1|TRBJ1-2|NA|TRBV7-2
CASSPDRVHYGYTF
TGTGCCAGCAGCCCGGACAGGGTACACTATGGCTACACCTTC